These 5 T cell receptor beta chains came from one sample sequenced in a study of cytomegalovirus exposure and HLA in healthy donors. The assay was immunoSEQ multiplex PCR, and TCRdb's table has in-frame clones only and misses some. The repertoire holds around 150,000 clones, about 86% seen once, with about 6% in the top ten. Sample: PBMCs. These receptors were obtained from a woman aged 25 to 39 in good health and CMV-seronegative.

This rearrangement joins TRBV6-5 to TRBJ2-7; 8 positions match TRBD1. The germline V gene encodes CDR1 MNHEY and CDR2 SVGAGI. The CDR3 sequence is 15 residues long. V lost 5 bases to trimming and J lost 0 bases; unmatched junction nucleotides: 6. CDR3 loop: CASSTRQGISYEQYF. In DNA form, the CDR3 reads TGTGCCAGCAGTACGCGACAGGGGATCTCCTACGAGCAGTACTTC.

In its sample, this clone was seen once. As DNA, the CDR3 is TGTGCCAGCAGTTTACGAGAGACCTACGAGCAGTACTTC. It encodes CASSLRETYEQYF. The chain has TRBV27 and TRBJ2-7; no reliable D call. The CDR3 consists of 13 residues. Germline assignment: CDR1 MNHEY and CDR2 SMNVEV (reference sequence). V was clipped by 2 bases and J by 2 bases, with 7 bases between them.

The gene calls are TRBV2 and TRBJ1-1, with TRBD1 as a possible D gene (6 bases). Looked up from germline, CDR1 is SNHLY and CDR2 is FYNNEI. Trimming removed 6 bases at V and 1 base at J, with 12 bases between. The CDR3 extends over 14 amino acids. The CDR3 loop is CASSLGAENTEAFF. The DNA for the CDR3 is TGTGCCAGCAGCCTGGGGGCGGAGAACACTGAAGCTTTCTTT.

The chain links TRBV18 to TRBJ2-5, with D unresolved. The length of the CDR3 is 14 residues. Per the germline V gene, CDR1 is KGHSH and CDR2 is LQKENI. V lost 4 bases, J lost 1 base, and 10 bases lay in between. The CDR3 coding sequence is TGTGCCAGCTCACTCACACGCGTCCAAGAGACCCAGTACTTC. Translated, it gives CASSLTRVQETQYF.

This clone was seen more than once but under ten times. The gene calls are TRBV4-1 and TRBJ2-7; either TRBD1 or TRBD2 may fit D (5 bases each). The CDR3 totals 16 residues. Germline assignment: CDR1 MGHRA and CDR2 YSYEKL. Trimming removed 3 bases from V and 1 base from J, with 16 bases in between. This CDR3 reads CASSQESGRGSYEQYF. The CDR3 coding sequence is TGCGCCAGCAGCCAGGAGTCAGGGAGAGGGTCCTACGAGCAGTACTTC.